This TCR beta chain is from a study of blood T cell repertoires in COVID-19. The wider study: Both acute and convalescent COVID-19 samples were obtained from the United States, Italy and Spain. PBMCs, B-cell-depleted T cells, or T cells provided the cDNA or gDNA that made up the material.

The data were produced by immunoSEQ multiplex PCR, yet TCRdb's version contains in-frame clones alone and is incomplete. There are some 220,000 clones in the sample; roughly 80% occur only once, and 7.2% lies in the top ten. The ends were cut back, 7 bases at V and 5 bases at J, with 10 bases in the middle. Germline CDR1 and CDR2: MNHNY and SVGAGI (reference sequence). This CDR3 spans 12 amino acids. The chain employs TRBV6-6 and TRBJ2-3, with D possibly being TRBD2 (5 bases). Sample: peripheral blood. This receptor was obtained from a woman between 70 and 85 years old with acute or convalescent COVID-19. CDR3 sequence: CASKAVGDTQYF. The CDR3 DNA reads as TGTGCCAGCAAAGCGGTCGGAGATACGCAGTATTTT.